Each of the 31 T cell receptor beta chains below was sequenced from the same sample in a study of blood T cell repertoires in COVID-19. The method was immunoSEQ multiplex PCR; TCRdb's version includes in-frame clones alone and lacks a portion of them. In the table there are 250,000 to 400,000 clones, roughly 84% of which are singletons. The sequencing sample was made of peripheral blood. The source is a man in his fifties with active or convalescent COVID-19.

V and J are TRBV27 and TRBJ2-3; the match to TRBD2 covers 11 bases. Germline V gives CDR1 MNHEY, CDR2 SMNVEV (reference sequence). The J segment lost 0 bases and the V segment lost 6 bases, leaving 11 bases of the junction unmatched. CDR3 length equals 18 residues. CDR3 in amino acids: CASSFLAGGGASTDTQYF. CDR3 coding DNA: TGTGCCAGCAGCTTTTTAGCGGGAGGGGGGGCTAGCACAGATACGCAGTATTTT.

This sequence joins TRBV18 and TRBJ1-2; 9 positions match TRBD1. Germline lookup yields CDR1 KGHSH and CDR2 LQKENI. The CDR3 contains 15 residues. V dropped 6 bases and J dropped 1; count of bases not matched to a gene: 6. The CDR3 DNA is TGTGCCAGCTCGCTTGGGACAGGGCTTAACTATGGCTACACCTTC. This sequence encodes CASSLGTGLNYGYTF.

The CDR3 DNA reads TGTGCCAGTAGTGCGGTGGGGCCGGGACTGTTGAACACCGGGGAGCTGTTTTTT. Its translation is CASSAVGPGLLNTGELFF. V usage is TRBV19 and J usage is TRBJ2-2; D may be TRBD2 (6 bases). Germline assignment: CDR1 LNHDA and CDR2 SQIVND (reference sequence). The CDR3 is made up of 18 amino acids. V shed 5 bases and J shed 1 base, with 20 bases lying between them.

The rearrangement links TRBV5-6 to TRBJ1-1, with TRBD1 identical over 10 bases. Per the germline V gene, CDR1 is SGHDT and CDR2 is YYEEEE. After removal of 1 base from V and 5 bases from J, the junction contained 8 bases not matched to a gene. CDR3 length: 16 amino acids. The CDR3 nucleotides read TGTGCCAGCAGCTTGTACCGGGACAGGGGATTGACTGAAGCTTTCTTT. Its protein product is CASSLYRDRGLTEAFF.

V usage is TRBV20-1 and J usage is TRBJ1-1, with 9 bases that match TRBD1. CDR1 and CDR2 (germline): DFQATT, SNEGSKA (reference sequence). The CDR3 contains 13 residues. Trimming cost V 3 bases and J 11 bases; bases outside gene matches: 10. The CDR3 protein is CSASRTGGLRAFF. In nucleotides, the CDR3 is TGCAGTGCTAGTCGTACAGGGGGCCTGCGGGCTTTCTTT.

The count of this clone is one. The chain has TRBV4-3 and TRBJ2-3, with TRBD2 matching 9 bases. This CDR3 has 16 residues. Looked up from germline, CDR1 is LGHNA and CDR2 is YSLEER. Trimming removed 1 base from V and 5 bases from J; junction bases left unmatched: 7. CDR3 sequence (DNA): TGCGCCAGCAGCCAAGGGCGGGGGGGTTTAGGAGATACGCAGTATTTT. Protein sequence: CASSQGRGGLGDTQYF.

The chain carries TRBV5-3 and TRBJ2-1; 9 bases match TRBD2. TRBV5-3 is filed as an ORF, its function uncertain. This CDR3 comprises 19 residues. J gave up 7 bases and V 0 bases, and 17 bases lay outside the gene matches. The CDR3 reads CARSLDRAEREERLNEQFF. In DNA, the CDR3 is TGTGCCAGAAGCTTGGACAGGGCGGAGCGGGAGGAACGCTTGAATGAGCAGTTCTTC.

This clone was observed a handful of times. This sequence joins TRBV30 and TRBJ1-5; D gene uncertain. The CDR3 covers 13 residues. Germline CDR1 and CDR2: GTSNPN and SVGIG (reference sequence). With 5 bases removed from V and 7 bases from J, the gap between germline ends came to 15 bases. The CDR3: CAWGSAGEQPQHF. CDR3 nucleotides: TGTGCCTGGGGCTCGGCGGGTGAACAGCCCCAGCATTTT.

As DNA, the CDR3 is TGTGCCAGCAGTAGAGGGGGAGAGGGGGCCTACGAGCAGTACTTC. Encoded protein: CASSRGGEGAYEQYF. V is TRBV28 and J is TRBJ2-7, with D possibly TRBD1 on 6 matching bases. Germline CDR1 reads MDHEN; CDR2 reads SYDVKM. CDR3 length equals 15 residues. Trimming left V 5 bases short and J 2 bases short, with 16 bases between.

The CDR3 DNA reads as TGTGCCAGCAGCTGGGAGGTTGAACCCTACGAGCAGTACTTC. Protein product: CASSWEVEPYEQYF. The rearrangement links TRBV6-6 to TRBJ2-7; a possible D gene is TRBD2 (6 bases). The CDR3 consists of 14 residues. CDR1 is MNHNY, CDR2 SVGAGI, per germline (reference sequence). The V end was cut by 6 bases, the J end by 2 bases, with 14 bases between.

The rearrangement joins TRBV11-1 to TRBJ2-3; D might be TRBD2 (5 bases). V was shortened by 4 bases and J by 0 bases, with 14 bases between the two germline ends. Germline values: CDR1 SGHAT, CDR2 FQDESV (reference sequence). The CDR3 length is 16 residues. The CDR3 here is CASSSNLAPSTDTQYF. The CDR3 region has the DNA TGTGCCAGCAGCTCGAATCTAGCTCCTAGCACAGATACGCAGTATTTT. Filled out from reference TRBV11-1 and TRBJ2-3, the complete variable domain reads EAEVAQSPRYKITEKSQAVAFWCDPISGHATLYWYRQILGQGPELLVQFQDESVVDDSQLPKDRFSAERLKGVDSTLKIQPAELGDSAMYLCASSSNLAPSTDTQYFGPGTRLTVL.

This clone was counted only a few times. With a much larger clone just one base away, this may be a read error. Other DNA variants within this sample encode the same CDR3. The chain joins TRBV6-1 to TRBJ2-7, with 11 bases lining up with TRBD2. J gave up 1 base and V 1 base, and 0 bases lay outside the gene matches. Germline lookup yields CDR1 MNHNS and CDR2 SASEGT. The CDR3 runs to 15 residues. DNA of the CDR3: TGTGCCAGCAGTGAAGGACTAGCGGGATCCTACGAGCAGTACTTC. Its protein product is CASSEGLAGSYEQYF.

V usage is TRBV11-2 and J usage is TRBJ1-1; no definite D call. V dropped 3 bases and J dropped 4 bases, with 18 bases sitting between them. CDR1 and CDR2 (germline): SGHAT, FQNNGV. The CDR3 extends over 16 amino acids. The CDR3 DNA reads as TGTGCCAGCAGCTTCCCCGGGTTAGGCAGCGGCACTGAAGCTTTCTTT. This encodes CASSFPGLGSGTEAFF.

The rearrangement links TRBV2 to TRBJ2-7; 7 bases fit TRBD1. The CDR3 has 14 amino acids. Germline V lookup: CDR1 SNHLY, CDR2 FYNNEI. V dropped 6 bases and J dropped 5; count of bases not matched to a gene: 10. The CDR3 spells CASREQGSADEQYF. The CDR3 DNA reads TGTGCCAGCAGAGAACAGGGGTCCGCCGACGAGCAGTACTTC.

This clone showed up many times. Distinct nucleotide sequences in the sample also encode this CDR3. This chain uses TRBV7-3 with TRBJ1-1; D is unclear. The CDR3 has 13 amino acids. Trimming cost V 0 bases and J 1 base, with 3 bases left between them. The V gene's germline CDR1 is SGHTA and CDR2 FQGTGA. This CDR3 reads CASSLTRNTEAFF. The CDR3, as DNA: TGTGCCAGCAGCTTAACCAGGAACACTGAAGCTTTCTTT.

The table lists this clone with a count of one. The chain carries TRBV6-6 and TRBJ1-4, with 7 bases matching TRBD1. V was pared by 2 bases and J by 5 bases, with 5 bases of the junction left unmatched. The CDR3 contains 15 residues. CDR1 is MNHNY, CDR2 SVGAGI, per germline (reference sequence). The CDR3 DNA sequence: TGTGCCAGCAGTTACGGAGTGACAGGGAATGAAAAACTGTTTTTT. Its translation is CASSYGVTGNEKLFF.

This chain uses TRBV6-4 with TRBJ1-1; D is ambiguous. V was cut by 6 bases and J by 2 bases, with 16 bases left in between. The germline gives CDR1 MRHNA, CDR2 SNTAGT. CDR3 length: 15 amino acids. CDR3 loop: CASRRTTRINTEAFF. The CDR3 nucleotides read TGTGCCAGCAGACGTACGACACGTATTAACACTGAAGCTTTCTTT.

The V call is TRBV9, the J call TRBJ2-2; 8 bases agree with TRBD2. This CDR3 region has 16 residues. Trimming took 0 bases from V and 10 from J; bases not matched to a gene: 11. CDR1 and CDR2 from the germline V gene are SGDLS and YYNGEE. The DNA for the CDR3 is TGTGCCAGCAGCGTAGTCTCCGGGACTAGTTACCCGGAGCTGTTTTTT. The encoded protein is CASSVVSGTSYPELFF.

This clone was detected once. V usage is TRBV18 and J usage is TRBJ1-5; 9 nucleotides match TRBD1. V shed 1 base, J shed 4 bases, and the junction held 11 bases outside the gene matches. This CDR3 has 18 residues. CDR1 KGHSH and CDR2 LQKENI come from the germline V gene. CDR3 sequence (DNA): TGTGCCAGCTCACCACTGAACTTCCGGGACAGGGCGAATCAGCCCCAGCATTTT. It is translated as CASSPLNFRDRANQPQHF.

The chain has TRBV28 and TRBJ1-6; the D gene is possibly TRBD1 (5 bases). CDR1 is MDHEN and CDR2 is SYDVKM in the germline V gene. The CDR3 contains 14 residues. Trimming shortened V by 11 bases and J by 2 bases, and 13 bases separated the two germline ends. The chain's CDR3 is CAGSRAPYNSPLHF. CDR3 in DNA: TGTGCCGGATCCAGGGCCCCCTATAATTCACCCCTCCACTTT.

This clone came up a few times. This chain's CDR3 is CASQTDRRSGNTIYF. The CDR3 nucleotides read TGCGCCAGCCAAACAGACAGGCGCTCTGGAAACACCATATATTTT. V is TRBV4-3 and J is TRBJ1-3, with TRBD1 as a possible D gene (6 bases). Germline V CDR1 and CDR2: LGHNA, YSLEER. Trimming stripped 8 bases from V and 0 bases from J, with 14 bases between. CDR3 length: 15 residues.

This clone was observed a single time. CDR3 sequence: CASRPDSIGQPQHF. The CDR3, as DNA: TGTGCCAGCAGACCGGACTCAATCGGACAGCCCCAGCATTTT. The chain links TRBV2 to TRBJ1-5, with D hard to call. The germline CDR1 and CDR2 sequences are SNHLY and FYNNEI. The CDR3 runs 14 residues. Trimming stripped 6 bases from V and 7 bases from J, with 16 bases between.

The chain joins TRBV3-1 (or the pseudogene TRBV3-2) to TRBJ1-4; no firm D call. The CDR3 totals 17 residues. The germline CDR1 and CDR2 sequences are LGHDT and YNNKEL (reference sequence). Trimming pared 0 bases from V and 7 bases from J, leaving 18 bases between. The CDR3 reads CASSQDSLGLLGEKLFF. The CDR3 nucleotides are TGTGCCAGCAGCCAAGATTCCCTAGGACTACTAGGTGAAAAACTGTTTTTT.

The chain carries TRBV30 and TRBJ2-3; TRBD2 matches at 7 bases. With V trimmed by 3 bases and J by 10 bases, 16 bases remained unmatched. Germline values: CDR1 GTSNPN, CDR2 SVGIG (reference sequence). CDR3 size: 15 residues. The CDR3 here is CAWSGDSGGGYAQYF. As DNA, the CDR3 is TGTGCCTGGAGCGGGGACTCCGGCGGGGGATATGCGCAGTATTTT.

The chain couples TRBV6-5 to TRBJ2-7, with TRBD1 as a possible D gene (6 bases). The V and J ends lost 4 bases and 3 bases respectively, with 13 bases between them. This CDR3 is built from 14 residues. The V gene's germline CDR1 is MNHEY and CDR2 SVGAGI. The CDR3 coding sequence is TGTGCCAGCAGTTCTTCAGGACAGATCTACGAGCAGTACTTC. As protein: CASSSSGQIYEQYF.

The rearrangement links TRBV30 to TRBJ1-4; D not certain. V lost 7 bases and J 1 base, leaving 10 bases between the germline ends. Germline V lookup: CDR1 GTSNPN, CDR2 SVGIG (reference sequence). The CDR3 has 13 amino acids. Here the CDR3 DNA reads TGTGCCTACGACATTGGAACTAATGAAAAACTGTTTTTT. Protein: CAYDIGTNEKLFF. Drawing the rest from reference TRBV30 and TRBJ1-4, the complete variable domain is SQTIHQWPATLVQPVGSPLSLECTVEGTSNPNLYWYRQAAGRGLQLLFYSVGIGQISSEVPQNLSASRPQDRQFILSSKKLLLSDSGFYLCAYDIGTNEKLFFGSGTQLSVL.

The chain recombines TRBV28 with TRBJ1-2, with a tentative D call TRBD1 (5 bases). The CDR3 runs to 13 residues. The germline V and J ends were trimmed by 3 bases and 4 bases, with 9 bases remaining between them. Germline CDR1 is MDHEN and CDR2 is SYDVKM. The CDR3 nucleotides are TGTGCCAGCAGTTTTCAGGGTTTCTATGGCTACACCTTC. Translated: CASSFQGFYGYTF.

V is TRBV7-2 and J is TRBJ2-2; TRBD1 aligns across 8 bases. The CDR3 runs to 17 residues. J gave up 2 bases and V 0 bases, and 5 bases lay outside the gene matches. Germline V gene lookup returns CDR1 SGHTA and CDR2 FQGNSA. The CDR3 DNA is TGTGCCAGCAGCTTAGCCGGGACAGGTTTCAACACCGGGGAGCTGTTTTTT. Encoded protein: CASSLAGTGFNTGELFF.

This chain uses TRBV19 with TRBJ2-1, with 10 bases lining up with TRBD2. From germline, CDR1 is LNHDA and CDR2 SQIVND (reference sequence). Losses at the gene ends were 5 bases for V and 9 bases for J; bases not matched to a gene: 10. The CDR3 totals 15 residues. In DNA, the CDR3 is TGTGCCAGTAGTTTAAGCGGGGGGGCCTCGTTTGAGCAGTTCTTC. Translated, it gives CASSLSGGASFEQFF.

The CDR3 sequence is CASSLDQGGGYTF. CDR3 sequence (DNA): TGTGCCAGCAGCTTAGATCAAGGCGGAGGCTACACCTTC. V gene TRBV11-2 combines with J gene TRBJ1-2, with D unclear. Germline V CDR1 and CDR2: SGHAT, FQNNGV. There are 13 residues in the CDR3. The V gene lost 0 bases and the J gene lost 8 bases, with 10 bases spanning the gap.

This chain connects TRBV19 to TRBJ2-5, with 9 bases fitting TRBD1. This CDR3 region has 14 residues. Germline V gene sequence: CDR1 LNHDA, CDR2 SQIVND (reference sequence). With 5 bases clipped from V and 7 bases from J, the junction kept 8 bases outside the gene matches. The CDR3 DNA reads as TGTGCCAGTAGTCGAGACAGGGGGGACGGGACCCAGTACTTC. This codes for CASSRDRGDGTQYF.